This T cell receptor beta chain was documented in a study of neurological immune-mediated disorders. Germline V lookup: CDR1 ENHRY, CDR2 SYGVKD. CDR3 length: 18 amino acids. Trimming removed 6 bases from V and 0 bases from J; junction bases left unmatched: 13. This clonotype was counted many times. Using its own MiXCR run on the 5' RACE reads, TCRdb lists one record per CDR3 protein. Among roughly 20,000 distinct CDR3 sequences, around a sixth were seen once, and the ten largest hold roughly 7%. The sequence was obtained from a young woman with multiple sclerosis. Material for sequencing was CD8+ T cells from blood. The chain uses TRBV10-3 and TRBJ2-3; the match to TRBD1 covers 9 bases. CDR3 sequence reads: CAISLRGGGQGSTDTQYF. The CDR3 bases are TGTGCCATCAGCCTACGGGGAGGCGGACAGGGGAGCACAGATACGCAGTATTTT.